The 28 T cell receptor beta chains below come from one sample, sequenced in a study of siplizumab effects on memory and regulatory T cells. Assay: immunoSEQ multiplex PCR; the TCRdb copy retains only in-frame clones and omits some. The data hold some 63,000 clones, with 90% to 97% observed a single time. The sample taken for sequencing was naive CD8+ T cells sorted from blood. These receptor sequences come from a human donor in good health.

This chain connects TRBV27 to TRBJ2-7, with D maybe TRBD1 (6 bases). The CDR3 consists of 16 residues. Trimming took off 2 bases at V and 6 bases at J, with 20 bases between the two ends. Looked up from germline, CDR1 is MNHEY and CDR2 is SMNVEV (reference sequence). The CDR3 loop is CASSLTPGHKRLEQYF. The DNA of the CDR3 is TGTGCCAGCAGTTTAACCCCGGGACATAAGAGGCTCGAGCAGTACTTC.

The chain employs TRBV27 and TRBJ1-5; maybe TRBD1 (5 bases). The ends were cut back, 4 bases at V and 5 bases at J, with 12 bases in the middle. This CDR3 has 14 residues. CDR1 is MNHEY, CDR2 SMNVEV, per germline (reference sequence). The CDR3 reads CASSYQGPHQPQHF. The CDR3 DNA follows: TGTGCCAGCAGTTACCAGGGTCCCCATCAGCCCCAGCATTTT.

This chain links TRBV5-4 with TRBJ2-7; 7 bases line up with TRBD1. The germline V gene encodes CDR1 SGHNT and CDR2 YYREEE (reference sequence). The CDR3 is made up of 13 amino acids. J was trimmed by 2 bases and V by 4 bases; bases with no gene match: 3. Here the CDR3 reads CASSRQGAYEQYF. Here the CDR3 DNA reads TGTGCCAGCAGCCGACAGGGAGCCTACGAGCAGTACTTC.

In this sample, this clone turned up once. CDR3 in amino acids: CASSPPETTDTQYF. Written as DNA, the CDR3 is TGTGCCAGCTCACCACCGGAGACCACAGATACGCAGTATTTT. The chain is built from TRBV18 and TRBJ2-3; D unclear. V lost 0 bases, J lost 2 bases, and 6 bases lay in between. This CDR3 has 14 amino acids. The V gene's germline CDR1 is KGHSH and CDR2 LQKENI.

The rearrangement links TRBV11-2 to TRBJ2-7; 9 bases map to TRBD2. Germline CDR1 reads SGHAT; CDR2 reads FQNNGV. Losses at the gene ends were 2 bases for V and 5 bases for J; bases not matched to a gene: 7. The CDR3 is made up of 15 amino acids. The CDR3 here is CASSLFIGGGDEQYF. In nucleotides, the CDR3 is TGTGCCAGCAGCTTATTTATCGGCGGGGGGGACGAGCAGTACTTC.

Remarks on this clone: One junction end disagrees with the germline gene, perhaps due to a read error. V is TRBV7-9 and J is TRBJ1-3; D gene unclear. The CDR3 is 12 residues long. Germline-derived CDR1 and CDR2 are SEHNR and FQNEAQ (reference sequence). CDR3 amino acids: CASSFDTGKGFF. The CDR3 nucleotides read TGTGCCAGCAGCTTTGATACGGGGAAAGGATTTTTT.

This chain joins TRBV5-6 and TRBJ1-1; D call uncertain. CDR3 length equals 16 residues. V lost 0 bases to trimming and J lost 3 bases, with 15 bases between them. The germline gives CDR1 SGHDT, CDR2 YYEEEE. The CDR3 nucleotides are TGTGCCAGCAGCTTGGCCAGCTCCGGCGGACACACTGAAGCTTTCTTT. Protein: CASSLASSGGHTEAFF.

V usage is TRBV9 and J usage is TRBJ2-7, with 7 bases aligning to TRBD2. Germline CDR1 reads SGDLS; CDR2 reads YYNGEE. This CDR3 is 15 amino acids long. Losses at the gene ends were 2 bases for V and 0 bases for J; bases not matched to a gene: 5. CDR3 amino acids: CASSVGGVSSYEQYF. In DNA form, the CDR3 reads TGTGCCAGCAGCGTTGGGGGGGTCAGCTCCTACGAGCAGTACTTC.

The table lists this clone with a count of one. This chain links TRBV29-1 with TRBJ2-1; 11 bases map to TRBD2. CDR3 size: 13 residues. V gave up 7 bases and J gave up 4 bases; unmatched junction bases: 3. Germline V gene data show CDR1 as SQVTM and CDR2 as ANQGSEA. Here the CDR3 DNA reads TGCAGCGGTGGACTAGCGGGTTACAATGAGCAGTTCTTC. It is translated as CSGGLAGYNEQFF.

The V and J genes are TRBV29-1 and TRBJ2-5; a possible D gene is TRBD2 (5 bases). The V end lost 8 bases, the J end lost 5 bases, and 15 bases lay between the germline ends. This CDR3 has 12 amino acids. From germline, CDR1 is SQVTM and CDR2 ANQGSEA. The CDR3 DNA reads as TGCAGCTTCGGACTGCCGGGGGAGACCCAGTACTTC. Translation gives CSFGLPGETQYF.

V usage is TRBV4-3 and J usage is TRBJ2-5; maybe TRBD2 (5 bases). V gave up 0 bases and J gave up 5 bases, with 13 bases separating them. This CDR3 region has 15 residues. Germline CDR1 is LGHNA and CDR2 is YSLEER. CDR3 protein: CASSQDPGWLETQYF. In nucleotides, the CDR3 is TGCGCCAGCAGCCAAGATCCGGGGTGGTTGGAGACCCAGTACTTC.

This chain uses TRBV7-3 with TRBJ2-7; D may be TRBD1 (5 bases). The V gene's germline CDR1 is SGHTA and CDR2 FQGTGA. This CDR3 has 13 residues. V was pared by 1 base and J by 3 bases, with 7 bases between. The CDR3 sequence: CASSLKDSYEQYF. As DNA, the CDR3 is TGTGCCAGCAGCTTAAAAGACAGCTACGAGCAGTACTTC.

The V gene is TRBV11-2, the J gene TRBJ1-5; unclear D gene. Germline lookup yields CDR1 SGHAT and CDR2 FQNNGV. V lost 2 bases to trimming and J lost 0 bases, with 8 bases between them. CDR3 size: 15 residues. CDR3 in amino acids: CASSLLSDSNQPQHF. The CDR3 DNA is TGTGCCAGCAGCTTACTTAGCGATAGCAATCAGCCCCAGCATTTT.

The chain combines TRBV28 with TRBJ1-2; D is unclear. Trimming cost V 5 bases and J 1 base, with 14 bases left between them. Per the germline V gene, CDR1 is MDHEN and CDR2 is SYDVKM. This CDR3 has 15 residues. For the CDR3, the DNA is TGTGCCAGCAGTCAATTGACATATCTTAACTATGGCTACACCTTC. Translating it yields CASSQLTYLNYGYTF.

V is TRBV7-3 and J is TRBJ2-3; 11 positions match TRBD2. Germline assignment: CDR1 SGHTA and CDR2 FQGTGA. This CDR3 is built from 15 residues. V lost 5 bases to trimming and J lost 5 bases; unmatched junction nucleotides: 6. The CDR3 coding sequence is TGTGCCAGCAGCAATAGCGGGGGGGCCCAAGATACGCAGTATTTT. Protein: CASSNSGGAQDTQYF.

This clone was recorded only once. The gene calls are TRBV12-5 and TRBJ1-6; TRBD1 aligns across 7 bases. Germline V gene sequence: CDR1 LGHNT, CDR2 FRNRAP. After removal of 6 bases from V and 8 bases from J, the junction contained 13 bases not matched to a gene. This CDR3 contains 16 residues. The CDR3 nucleotides are TGTGCTAGTGGACCAAACCCCGGGACAGATGATTCACCCCTCCACTTT. This gives the protein CASGPNPGTDDSPLHF.

The genes are TRBV14 and TRBJ2-7; 7 nucleotides line up with TRBD2. The CDR3 is 16 residues long. Germline V gene lookup returns CDR1 SGHDN and CDR2 FVKESK. Germline trimming cut 0 bases from V and 3 bases from J; bases unmatched to any gene: 8. CDR3 amino acids: CASSQDSWEGSYEQYF. Written as DNA, the CDR3 is TGTGCCAGCAGCCAAGATTCTTGGGAGGGGAGCTACGAGCAGTACTTC.

The chain uses TRBV27 and TRBJ2-3; possible D gene TRBD1, 6 bases. CDR1 and CDR2 (germline): MNHEY, SMNVEV (reference sequence). Trimming left V 4 bases short and J 3 bases short, with 11 bases between. CDR3 length: 14 amino acids. The CDR3 coding sequence is TGTGCCAGCAGTTGGATGAGGGGGACAGATACGCAGTATTTT. Protein product: CASSWMRGTDTQYF.

DNA of the CDR3: TGTGCCAGCTCACCACCGATGGGGCGAGAGACCCAGTACTTC. Its translation is CASSPPMGRETQYF. The chain carries TRBV18 and TRBJ2-5; perhaps TRBD1 as D (5 bases). CDR3 length equals 14 residues. Trimming took 0 bases from V and 4 from J, leaving 9 bases between them. Germline lookup yields CDR1 KGHSH and CDR2 LQKENI.

This chain connects TRBV6-4 to TRBJ1-6; D perhaps matches TRBD1 (6 bases). The germline gives CDR1 MRHNA, CDR2 SNTAGT. The CDR3 has 15 residues. Trimming took 0 bases from V and 9 from J, leaving 12 bases between them. Here the CDR3 reads CASSDSSRTASPLHF. The CDR3 DNA reads TGTGCCAGCAGTGACTCGAGTCGGACAGCTTCACCCCTCCACTTT.

A word on this clone: The germline gene is not matched at one end of the junction; a read error may be the cause. V gene TRBV7-9 combines with J gene TRBJ2-7; the D gene is possibly TRBD1 (6 bases). This CDR3 is 14 amino acids long. CDR1 and CDR2 (germline): SEHNR, FQNEAQ (reference sequence). For the CDR3, the DNA is TGTGCCAGCAGCTTACCGGCTGGGGGCGGAGACCTGGACTTC. It codes for CASSLPAGGGDLDF.

With respect to this clone: Germline and junction disagree at one end, which may indicate a read error. V usage is TRBV4-1 and J usage is TRBJ2-7, with 7 bases matching TRBD1. CDR1 and CDR2 from the germline V gene are MGHRA and YSYEKL. The CDR3 has 15 residues. The CDR3 sequence: CAGSQRDSLTYEQYF. The CDR3 DNA is TGCGCCGGCAGCCAACGGGACAGCCTCACCTACGAGCAGTACTTC.

This chain joins TRBV13 and TRBJ2-2; the match to TRBD1 covers 8 bases. This CDR3 comprises 17 residues. Germline CDR1 reads PRHDT; CDR2 reads FYEKMQ (reference sequence). Trimming removed 5 bases from V and 2 bases from J; junction bases left unmatched: 10. The CDR3 DNA follows: TGTGCCAGCAGCATCCCGACAGGGGATCCCAACACCGGGGAGCTGTTTTTT. Protein product: CASSIPTGDPNTGELFF.

The chain combines TRBV5-4 with TRBJ2-1, with D possibly being TRBD1 (6 bases). CDR1 is SGHNT and CDR2 is YYREEE in the germline V gene (reference sequence). The V gene lost 3 bases and the J gene lost 0 bases, with 16 bases spanning the gap. CDR3 size: 17 residues. The CDR3 bases are TGTGCCAGCAGCTCCCCGGACAGCCCCATCTCCTACAATGAGCAGTTCTTC. Its protein is CASSSPDSPISYNEQFF. Using reference TRBV5-4 and TRBJ2-1 for the parts outside the CDR3, the full variable domain is ETGVTQSPTHLIKTRGQQVTLRCSSQSGHNTVSWYQQALGQGPQFIFQYYREEENGRGNFPPRFSGLQFPNYSSELNVNALELDDSALYLCASSSPDSPISYNEQFFGPGTRLTVL.

The chain is built from TRBV18 and TRBJ2-3; 8 positions agree with TRBD2. The ends lost 3 bases at V and 2 bases at J; junction bases unmatched: 16. The CDR3 length is 19 residues. Germline CDR1 and CDR2: KGHSH and LQKENI. The CDR3 DNA reads as TGTGCCAGCTCACCTCTATTCACCTCCGGGACTAGAGACACAGATACGCAGTATTTT. Translating gives CASSPLFTSGTRDTDTQYF.

The chain recombines TRBV21-1 with TRBJ2-7. TRBV21-1 is a listed pseudogene. The CDR3 extends over 13 amino acids. For the CDR3, the DNA is TGTGCCAGCAGCAAAGCGCAGGGAGAGAGCCCTTTGTTC. Amino acids: CASSKAQGESPLF.

The chain carries TRBV4-1 and TRBJ1-5; D gene ambiguous. Germline V lookup: CDR1 MGHRA, CDR2 YSYEKL. The CDR3 contains 16 residues. Between the trimmed V and J ends, which lost 2 bases and 3 bases, there was a span of 14 bases. The CDR3 reads CASSQNPRSSNQPQHF. CDR3 in DNA: TGCGCCAGCAGCCAAAACCCCCGGTCCTCCAATCAGCCCCAGCATTTT.

The chain carries TRBV7-9 and TRBJ2-1; maybe TRBD1 (6 bases). CDR3 length equals 13 residues. V shed 6 bases and J shed 7 bases, with 13 bases lying between them. Germline assignment: CDR1 SEHNR and CDR2 FQNEAQ (reference sequence). The CDR3, as DNA: TGTGCCAGCAGTTCCGTACAGGGTAATGAGCAGTTCTTC. It is translated as CASSSVQGNEQFF.